The entry below describes one TCR beta chain. Its target antigen remains unknown. No base-level quality is on record; no much larger clone is a single base apart. This CDR3 is also generated by other DNA sequences in the sample. CD8 naive samples consisted of CD45RO-negative cells that were positively selected for CCR7, yielding a CD45RA+CCR7+ population without TemRA cells. Donors were healthy HIV-negative adults with no recently reported acute infections or vaccinations. All donors were Caucasian adults living in Nashville, Tennessee, USA. Blood was obtained by leukapheresis, after which PBMCs were separated by Ficoll-Histopaque density gradient centrifugation and cryopreserved in liquid nitrogen vapor phase. Analytical flow cytometry was used to check the purity and quantity of every magnetically sorted T cell population. Genomic DNA was isolated from every sorted fraction and measured by UV absorbance on a Nanodrop 2000c.

The CDR3 measures 13 amino acids from cysteine to phenylalanine. The sequence is cut down to CDR3 DNA, 39 bases in frame from base 1. V loses 2 bases of germline sequence and J loses 3 bases, and the interval between the two ends is 7 bases. From the germline V gene (reference sequence), CDR1 is MNHEY and CDR2 is SMNVEV. These data are taken from a study of shared clonotypes between healthy human individuals (dated by TCRdb to the early 2020s). Describing the broader study: The cohort comprised a couple of women and a few men aged 18 to 49 years. To increase sequencing depth and limit assay-specific biases, different laboratories used diverse techniques to prepare libraries and sequence TCR repertoires. For each donor, three plates each were used for CD4 naive and CD4 memory, two plates were used for CD8 naive, and one plate was used for CD8 memory. Leukapheresis yielded between about 0.8 and 8.9 billion PBMCs per donor. To estimate repertoire size and how much clonotypes are shared between individuals, the study performed deep sequencing of blood TCR repertoires from five healthy adults.

The investigation overall reported the following: Clonotypes shared by all four sorted-subset donors showed higher generation probabilities than non-shared clonotypes. Even with the large sequencing depth, rarefaction of the sorted-subset datasets indicated that sequencing was incomplete. Pairwise subsampling led to the expectation that sequencing depth would affect the degree of clonotype sharing among donors. Because the study included only a small number of donors, the genetic and exposure-history diversity represented was limited. When a handful of donors were compared, the shared fraction of clonotypes was about 5.4% for naive CD4, roughly 3.4% for naive CD8, about 2.5% for memory CD4, and 0.35% to 0.4% for memory CD8. Naive subsets generally had larger estimated clonotype richness than memory subsets did. Sampling was restricted to blood, and TCR repertoires in tissue are likely to differ from TCR repertoires in blood.

Using the deep immunoSEQ assay, TCR CDR3 regions were amplified from genomic DNA by multiplex PCR. Genomic DNA extracted from each cell subset was distributed evenly over all wells of several immunoSEQ 96-well plates, and each plate served as one replicate. Each replicate PCR for sorted subsets received roughly 200 ng genomic DNA, equal to roughly 33,000 T cell genomes. Purified libraries were measured with a Qubit 3.0 fluorometer, size-checked on a Bioanalyzer 2100, and measured again with the KAPA Library Quantification kit. Every immunoSEQ 96-well plate was sequenced on a separate single-read 150-cycle Illumina NextSeq 550 flow cell. The study's own analysis went as follows. Because the immunoSEQ output included only junctional sequences and no quality scores, the filtering could not be the same as the filtering used for full-length reads. Sequences were annotated with PyIR, a Python wrapper for IgBLAST v1.9, and V/J genes and CDR3 were assigned using IMGT germline references. Reads were filtered out if the reads had weak V/J assignments (E-value above 1e-6), no CDR3, stop codons, out-of-frame junctions, or ambiguous translated residues. V3J clonotypes were defined by identical inferred V gene, J gene, and CDR3 amino acid sequence. The percentage overlap between two repertoires was calculated by dividing the number of shared unique clonotypes by the size of the smaller repertoire. Richness of each repertoire was evaluated using RTK rarefaction, the Chao1 estimator, and Recon v2.1 estimates of unobserved clonotypes. For all TCRbeta clonotypes obtained by the gDNA method from a handful of donors, generation probabilities were computed with OLGA. The source is immuneACCESS, and TCRdb retained only in-frame sequences with V and J called. Part of the clones is not carried over; for the studies checked, unresolved V genes explain less than half of this, and the remainder is unexplained. V and J calls and clone size follow that table, whereas D and trimming were derived from the DNA. A total of around 1.9 million clones appear in this sample, about 92% of them only once. The leading ten clones occupy around 1.7% of the sample.

In this chain, TRBV27 is recombined with TRBJ1-1, and TRBD1 may be the D gene, going by 5 matching bases. This clonotype originated in a young man in good health. Some clones in this sample may be carry-over from other donors' samples. The sample consisted of naive CD8+ T cells from PBMCs. The cell subset or site label for this specimen denotes: CD45RA+CCR7+. The CDR3 sequence is CASSLGAHTEAFF. The DNA reads as follows: TGTGCCAGCAGTTTAGGGGCGCACACTGAAGCTTTCTTT.